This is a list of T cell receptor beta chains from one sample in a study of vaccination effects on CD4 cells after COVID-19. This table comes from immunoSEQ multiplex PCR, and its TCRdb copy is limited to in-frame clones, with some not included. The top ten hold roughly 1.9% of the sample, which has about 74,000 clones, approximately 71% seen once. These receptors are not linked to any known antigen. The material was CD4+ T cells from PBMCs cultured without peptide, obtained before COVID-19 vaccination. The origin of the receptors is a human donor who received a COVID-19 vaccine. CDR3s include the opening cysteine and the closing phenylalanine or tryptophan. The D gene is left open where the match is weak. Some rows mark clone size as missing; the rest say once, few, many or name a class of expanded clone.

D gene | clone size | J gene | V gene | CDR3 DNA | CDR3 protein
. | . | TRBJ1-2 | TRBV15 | TGTGCCACCAGCAGAGCCGGCACACCCACGAGGAGCGGAGGCTACACCTTC | CATSRAGTPTRSGGYTF
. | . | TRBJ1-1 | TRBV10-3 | TGTGCCATCAGTGTGGGGGGAGGGACTGAAGCTTTCTTT | CAISVGGGTEAFF
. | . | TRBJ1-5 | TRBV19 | TGTGCCAGTAGTGGGGCCCTTCTCCAGCATTTT | CASSGALLQHF
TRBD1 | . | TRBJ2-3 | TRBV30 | TGTGCCTGGACCTACAGGGGGCATACAGATACGCAGTATTTT | CAWTYRGHTDTQYF
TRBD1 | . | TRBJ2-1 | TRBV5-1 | TGCGCCAGCAGCCCCGGGACAGCTTACTCCTACAATGAGCAGTTCTTC | CASSPGTAYSYNEQFF
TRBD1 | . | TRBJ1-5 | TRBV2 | TGTGCCAGCAGTACCGGGACAGGGGGAACTAATCAGCCCCAGCATTTT | CASSTGTGGTNQPQHF
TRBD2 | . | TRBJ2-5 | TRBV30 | TGTGCCTGGAGTTCTGGCGGGGAGGGAGAGACCCAGTACTTC | CAWSSGGEGETQYF
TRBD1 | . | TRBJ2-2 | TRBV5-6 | TGTGCCAGCAGCTTTTGGGACAGGGGAACCGGGGAGCTGTTTTTT | CASSFWDRGTGELFF
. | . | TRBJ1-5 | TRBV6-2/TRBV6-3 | TGTGCCAGCAGTTACCTGGGACAAAATAATCAGCCCCAGCATTTT | CASSYLGQNNQPQHF
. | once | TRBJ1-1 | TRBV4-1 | TGCGCCAGCAGCCAATTACAGGGACTCAGGGACACTGAAGCTTTCTTT | CASSQLQGLRDTEAFF
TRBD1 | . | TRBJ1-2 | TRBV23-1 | TGCGCCCGCACACGGGGACAGGGGGCTCAGTGGTATGGCTACACCTTC | CARTRGQGAQWYGYTF
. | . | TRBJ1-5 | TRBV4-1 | TGCGCCAGCAGCCTCCCCCCCCCGGGGTATCAGCCCCAGCATTTT | CASSLPPPGYQPQHF
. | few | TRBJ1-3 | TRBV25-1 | TGTGCCAGCAGTTCGGGTCTCGGCAGAGACTCTGGAAACACCATATATTTT | CASSSGLGRDSGNTIYF
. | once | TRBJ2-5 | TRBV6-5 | TGTGCCAGCAGGGGGCGCGAAGAGACCCAGTACTTC | CASRGREETQYF
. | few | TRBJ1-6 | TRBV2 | TGTGCCAGCAGTGGGCACGAGGCCTCACCCCTCCACTTT | CASSGHEASPLHF
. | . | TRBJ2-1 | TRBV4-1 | TGCGCCAGCAGCCGACAGAGAGGCGGTGAGCAGTTCTTC | CASSRQRGGEQFF
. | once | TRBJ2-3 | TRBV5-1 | TGCGCCAGCACTTTGTCCTTTGGGGAGCAGTATTTT | CASTLSFGEQYF
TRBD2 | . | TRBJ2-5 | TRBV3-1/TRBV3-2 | TGTGCCAGCAGCCCCCCACCGGGACTAGCGGGGCAAGAGACCCAGTACTTC | CASSPPPGLAGQETQYF
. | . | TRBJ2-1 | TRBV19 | TGTGCCAGTAGTATTGGGGTGGCCTACAATGAGCAGTTCTTC | CASSIGVAYNEQFF
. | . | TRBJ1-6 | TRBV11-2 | TGTGCCAGCAGCTTAGTGGGGGGTCCCCCTAGTGGTTCACCCCTCCACTTT | CASSLVGGPPSGSPLHF
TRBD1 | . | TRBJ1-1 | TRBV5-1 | TGCGCCAGCAGCTTGGCCGGGGCAGGGGGCGTCAAAACTGAAGCTTTCTTT | CASSLAGAGGVKTEAFF
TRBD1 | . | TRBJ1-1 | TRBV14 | TGTGCCAGCAGCCACTCGACAGGGAAGGGCACTGAAGCTTTCTTT | CASSHSTGKGTEAFF
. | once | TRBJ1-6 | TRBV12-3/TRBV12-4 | TGTGCCAGCACAAGTCAACCCAATTCACCCCTCCACTTT | CASTSQPNSPLHF
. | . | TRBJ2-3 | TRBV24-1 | TGTGCCACCAGTGATTTGGGGTCCCGCACAGATACGCAGTATTTT | CATSDLGSRTDTQYF
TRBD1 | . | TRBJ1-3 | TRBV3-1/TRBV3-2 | TGTGCCAGCAGCCAGGGACAGTTCTCTGGAAACACCATATATTTT | CASSQGQFSGNTIYF
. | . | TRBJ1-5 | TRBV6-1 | TGTGCCAGCAGTGAAGCCAGGGGCAATCAGCCCCAGCATTTT | CASSEARGNQPQHF
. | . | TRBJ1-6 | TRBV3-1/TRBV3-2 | TGTGCCAGCAGCCAAGAAGTGATTAATTCACCCCTCCACTTT | CASSQEVINSPLHF
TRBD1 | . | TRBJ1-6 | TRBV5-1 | TGCGCCAGCAGCTTGGGCCGGGACAGGTATAATTCACCCCTCCACTTT | CASSLGRDRYNSPLHF
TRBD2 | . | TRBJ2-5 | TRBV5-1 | TGCGCCAGCACCCGTGCGACGTTAGCGGGGGGAGAGACCCAGTACTTC | CASTRATLAGGETQYF
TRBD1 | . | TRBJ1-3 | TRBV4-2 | TGTGCCAGCAGCCAAGATTCCCGGACAGGGGCCTCTGGAAACACCATATATTTT | CASSQDSRTGASGNTIYF
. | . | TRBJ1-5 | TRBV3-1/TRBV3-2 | TGTGCCAGCAGTCTTGGGGGGGATCAGCCCCAGCATTTT | CASSLGGDQPQHF
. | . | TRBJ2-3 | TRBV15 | TGTGCCACCAGCAGAGGCCTAGCTACGGATACGCAGTATTTT | CATSRGLATDTQYF
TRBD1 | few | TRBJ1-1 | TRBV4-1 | TGCGCCAGCAGCCAAGGGGACAGGGCCACTGAAGCTTTCTTT | CASSQGDRATEAFF
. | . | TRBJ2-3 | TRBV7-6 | TGTGCCAGCAGCTTAATAATGGGTTTCACAGATACGCAGTATTTT | CASSLIMGFTDTQYF
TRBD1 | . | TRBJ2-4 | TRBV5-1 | TGCGCCAGCAGCCCGGGGACAGGGGGGAACATTCAGTACTTC | CASSPGTGGNIQYF
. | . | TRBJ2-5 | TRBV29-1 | TGCAGCTTTAGACAGGGAGGGGAAGAGACCCAGTACTTC | CSFRQGGEETQYF
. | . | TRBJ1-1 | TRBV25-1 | TGTGCCAGCAGTCGCACACCGAACACTGAAGCTTTCTTT | CASSRTPNTEAFF
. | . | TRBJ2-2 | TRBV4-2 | TGTGCCAGCAGCCAAGTATCGCTGGCGAACACCGGGGAGCTGTTTTTT | CASSQVSLANTGELFF
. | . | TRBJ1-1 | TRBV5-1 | TGCGCCAGCAGCACAGGGAGAATGAACACTGAAGCTTTCTTT | CASSTGRMNTEAFF
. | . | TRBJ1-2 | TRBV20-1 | TGCAGTGCTTTAGACGGCGGCTACACCTTC | CSALDGGYTF
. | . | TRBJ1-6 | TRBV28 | TGTGCCAGCAGTTTATATCTTCCGGAGCGGTGGTCCTATAATTCACCCCTCCACTTT | CASSLYLPERWSYNSPLHF
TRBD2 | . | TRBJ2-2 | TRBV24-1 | TGTGCCACCAGTGATTTGATGGGAGGGTCTTCGGACACCGGGGAGCTGTTTTTT | CATSDLMGGSSDTGELFF
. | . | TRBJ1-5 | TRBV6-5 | TGTGCCAGCAGTACAGGGTGGGGCAATCAGCCCCAGCATTTT | CASSTGWGNQPQHF
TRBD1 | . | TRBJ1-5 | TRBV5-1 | TGCGCCAGCAGCCTTGGGACAGGGAGCCGCCAGCCCCAGCATTTT | CASSLGTGSRQPQHF
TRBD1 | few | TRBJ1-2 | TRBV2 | TGTGCCAGCAAAGGGACAGGGAATGGCTACACCTTC | CASKGTGNGYTF
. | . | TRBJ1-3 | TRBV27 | TGTGCCAGCATCATCAGAGAGGGAGGATTCTCTGGAAACACCATATATTTT | CASIIREGGFSGNTIYF
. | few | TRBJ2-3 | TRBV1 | TGCACCAGCAGCCAACCAGGGGGCGGCACAGATACGCAGTATTTT | CTSSQPGGGTDTQYF
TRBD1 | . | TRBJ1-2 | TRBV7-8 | TGTGCCAGCACCCCGGACAGGAACTATGGCTACACCTTC | CASTPDRNYGYTF
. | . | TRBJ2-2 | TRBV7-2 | TGTGCCAGCAGCTTAGTCGGATTAGGGGGTGGGACCGGGGAGCTGTTTTTT | CASSLVGLGGGTGELFF
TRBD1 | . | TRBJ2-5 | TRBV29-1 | TGCAGCGCCCGACAGGGCCAAGAGACCCAGTACTTC | CSARQGQETQYF
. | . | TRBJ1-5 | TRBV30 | TGTGCCTGGAGTGGTCCCGGGATCTATAGCAATCAGCCCCAGCATTTT | CAWSGPGIYSNQPQHF
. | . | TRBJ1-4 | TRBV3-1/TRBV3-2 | TGTGCCAGCAGCCGATCCTCCCCCCCCAATGAAAAACTGTTTTTT | CASSRSSPPNEKLFF
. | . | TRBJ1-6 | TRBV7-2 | TGTGCCAGCAGCCCCCGGGGGGGCCTGGATTCACCCCTCCACTTT | CASSPRGGLDSPLHF
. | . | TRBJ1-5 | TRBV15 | TGTGCCACCAGCGCCCTTTCGAGCAATCAGCCCCAGCATTTT | CATSALSSNQPQHF
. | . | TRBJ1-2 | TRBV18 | TGTGCCAGCTCACCACAAGAGGGTGGGGGCAACTATGGCTACACCTTC | CASSPQEGGGNYGYTF
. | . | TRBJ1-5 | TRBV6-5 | TGTGCCAGCAGTTCCCGACTTCTCGGTGGGGATCAGCCCCAGCATTTT | CASSSRLLGGDQPQHF
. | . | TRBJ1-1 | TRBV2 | TGTGCCAGCATCCGCGAGGGGGGCACTGAAGCTTTCTTT | CASIREGGTEAFF
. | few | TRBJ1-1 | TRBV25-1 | TGTGCCAGCAGTGGCATGGGTTACAGTGAAGCTTTCTTT | CASSGMGYSEAFF
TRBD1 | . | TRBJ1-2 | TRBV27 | TGTGCCAGCAGTCCCACCGGGACAGGGGTTACTGGCTACACCTTC | CASSPTGTGVTGYTF